A single sample gave rise to the 13 T cell receptor beta chains below, sequenced in a study of blood T cell repertoires in COVID-19. Here immunoSEQ multiplex PCR was the method, and the copy in TCRdb shows in-frame clones only, minus some. The repertoire holds 80,000 to 100,000 clones, with 70% to 90% as singletons. The specimen was peripheral blood. All receptors come from a woman aged 80 or older with acute or convalescent COVID-19.

This chain connects TRBV7-8 to TRBJ2-1; D remains unclear. V was clipped by 7 bases and J by 4 bases, with 14 bases between them. The CDR3 contains 14 residues. From germline, CDR1 is SGHVS and CDR2 FQNEAQ. In DNA form, the CDR3 reads TGTGCCAGCACCCGTTCGGAGTTATACAATGAGCAGTTCTTC. Protein sequence: CASTRSELYNEQFF.

The chain employs TRBV7-3 and TRBJ2-1, with 7 bases that match TRBD2. Per germline, CDR1 SGHTA and CDR2 FQGTGA. V trimming: 0 bases; J trimming: 6 bases; junction bases outside the gene matches: 5. The CDR3 contains 15 residues. In nucleotides, the CDR3 is TGTGCCAGCAGCTTAACTTTGGCTAGCGGCAATGAGCAGTTCTTC. It encodes CASSLTLASGNEQFF. The variable domain in full, with the rest retrieved from reference TRBV7-3 and TRBJ2-1, is GAGVSQTPSNKVTEKGKYVELRCDPISGHTALYWYRQSLGQGPEFLIYFQGTGAADDSGLPNDRFFAVRPEGSVSTLKIQRTERGDSAVYLCASSLTLASGNEQFFGPGTRLTVL.

In its sample, this clone was seen a few times. V and J are TRBV19 and TRBJ1-5; 7 positions agree with TRBD1. Unmatched junction bases numbered 7, after V lost 4 bases and J lost 7 bases. The germline gives CDR1 LNHDA, CDR2 SQIVND (reference sequence). The CDR3 totals 14 residues. As DNA, the CDR3 is TGTGCCAGTAGTACACTACAGGGGAAGCAGCCCCAGCATTTT. Its protein is CASSTLQGKQPQHF.

V gene TRBV5-1 combines with J gene TRBJ2-2, with D perhaps matching TRBD1 (6 bases). The CDR3 consists of 16 residues. Germline V lookup: CDR1 SGHRS, CDR2 YFSETQ. Trimming left V 3 bases short and J 1 base short, with 13 bases between. CDR3: CASSSGQLGNTGELFF. The CDR3 region has the DNA TGCGCCAGCAGCTCAGGACAGCTCGGGAACACCGGGGAGCTGTTTTTT. The variable domain in full, completed from reference TRBV5-1 and TRBJ2-2, reads KAGVTQTPRYLIKTRGQQVTLSCSPISGHRSVSWYQQTPGQGLQFLFEYFSETQRNKGNFPGRFSGRQFSNSRSEMNVSTLELGDSALYLCASSSGQLGNTGELFFGEGSRLTVL.

This clone was detected only a few times. The chain has TRBV18 and TRBJ2-7, with D possibly being TRBD1 (6 bases). The CDR3 covers 13 residues. V gave up 4 bases and J gave up 6 bases, with 13 bases separating them. Germline loops: CDR1 KGHSH, CDR2 LQKENI. The CDR3, as DNA: TGTGCCAGCTCACTGAACAGGGACGGCGAGCAGTACTTC. Translating gives CASSLNRDGEQYF.

The rearrangement joins TRBV5-1 to TRBJ2-2; D is undetermined. Germline CDR1 and CDR2: SGHRS and YFSETQ. This CDR3 region has 15 residues. V dropped 1 base and J dropped 0 bases, with 7 bases sitting between them. The CDR3 coding sequence is TGCGCCAGCAGCTTGACTACTGCGAACACCGGGGAGCTGTTTTTT. Translating gives CASSLTTANTGELFF.

This clone occurred once. The V call is TRBV18, the J call TRBJ1-3; the D is unclear. The V end lost 2 bases, the J end lost 0 bases, and 8 bases lay between the germline ends. The CDR3 sequence is 15 residues long. CDR1 KGHSH and CDR2 LQKENI come from the germline V gene. CDR3 in DNA: TGTGCCAGCTCACCAGTAAGACTCTCTGGAAACACCATATATTTT. Translating gives CASSPVRLSGNTIYF. Full variable domain (missing parts from reference TRBV18 and TRBJ1-3): NAGVMQNPRHLVRRRGQEARLRCSPMKGHSHVYWYRQLPEEGLKFMVYLQKENIIDESGMPKERFSAEFPKEGPSILRIQQVVRGDSAAYFCASSPVRLSGNTIYFGEGSWLTVV.

The V call is TRBV10-3, the J call TRBJ2-7; 7 positions match TRBD2. The CDR3 extends over 13 amino acids. Germline trimming cut 10 bases from V and 2 bases from J; bases unmatched to any gene: 8. Germline CDR1 ENHRY, CDR2 SYGVKD. CDR3 loop: CASGTTIAYEQYF. The CDR3 coding sequence is TGTGCCAGCGGGACTACCATAGCCTACGAGCAGTACTTC.

In its sample, this clone was seen many times. CDR3 bases: TGTGCCACCAGTGGGGGGGGGAGAAACACCGGGGAGCTGTTTTTT. Residues: CATSGGGRNTGELFF. V gene TRBV24-1 combines with J gene TRBJ2-2, with TRBD2 identical over 7 bases. CDR1 and CDR2 (germline): KGHDR, SFDVKD. This CDR3 region has 15 residues. V lost 5 bases to trimming and J lost 2 bases; unmatched junction nucleotides: 4.

This clone showed up just once. The chain employs TRBV6-5 and TRBJ2-1; 7 bases are shared with TRBD1. V lost 5 bases and J lost 6; bases outside the gene matches: 4. The CDR3 is made up of 13 amino acids. The germline gives CDR1 MNHEY, CDR2 SVGAGI. The CDR3 DNA reads TGTGCCAGCAGTCCGACAGGGCCCAATGAGCAGTTCTTC. Its translation: CASSPTGPNEQFF.

The chain combines TRBV25-1 with TRBJ2-5; 13 bases fit TRBD2. Germline V lookup: CDR1 MGHDK, CDR2 SYGVNS. The CDR3 is made up of 18 amino acids. Losses at the gene ends were 3 bases for V and 5 bases for J; bases not matched to a gene: 12. CDR3 DNA: TGTGCCAGCAGTGAGGGTTGGTTGGGACTAGCGGGACGGGAGACCCAGTACTTC. It yields the protein CASSEGWLGLAGRETQYF.

The chain uses TRBV5-4 and TRBJ1-2; TRBD1 might be the D (5 bases). Germline V gene data show CDR1 as SGHNT and CDR2 as YYREEE (reference sequence). The CDR3 runs 15 residues. Trimming left V 0 bases short and J 3 bases short, with 12 bases between. The CDR3 here is CASSLALQGHYGYTF. The CDR3 DNA reads as TGTGCCAGCAGCTTGGCTCTCCAGGGCCACTATGGCTACACCTTC.

V usage is TRBV11-1 and J usage is TRBJ2-1; 8 bases line up with TRBD2. V dropped 3 bases and J dropped 4; count of bases not matched to a gene: 8. Germline CDR1 SGHAT, CDR2 FQDESV (reference sequence). The CDR3 sequence is 16 residues long. The DNA for the CDR3 is TGTGCCAGCAGCTTCGCGGCGGGGGGCTCTTACAATGAGCAGTTCTTC. Translated, it gives CASSFAAGGSYNEQFF.